Below are 21 T cell receptor beta chains sequenced from a single sample in a study of early T cells in non-severe SARS-CoV-2 infection. TCRdb redid the calling of the 5' RACE reads with MiXCR, one entry per CDR3 protein. The data contain tens of thousands of distinct CDR3 sequences, over 7% of them seen just once; the ten biggest clones take up 20% to 25%. Sequencing was carried out using whole blood. The receptors originated from an adult who was a healthcare worker with PCR-confirmed SARS-CoV-2 infection or an uninfected control (not recorded which).

This clonotype was counted between two and nine times. The chain has TRBV12-3 or TRBV12-4 and TRBJ1-5; D perhaps matches TRBD1 (5 bases). The CDR3 runs to 14 residues. Trimming took off 8 bases at V and 5 bases at J, with 16 bases between the two ends. In DNA form, the CDR3 reads TGTGCCAGCGCCTCCGTGGGGGTTCATCAGCCCCAGCATTTT. It specifies CASASVGVHQPQHF.

V and J are TRBV6-6 and TRBJ2-2, with no clear D. Germline loops: CDR1 MNHNY, CDR2 SVGAGI (reference sequence). Trimming left V 3 bases short and J 5 bases short, with 10 bases between. CDR3 length equals 14 residues. Here the CDR3 reads CASSYISSTGELFF. The CDR3, as DNA: TGTGCCAGCAGTTATATTAGCTCTACCGGGGAGCTGTTTTTT.

The chain joins TRBV29-1 to TRBJ2-3, with 9 bases that match TRBD2. The CDR3 contains 14 residues. The junction had 7 bases not matched to a gene; V was cut back by 7 bases and J by 2 bases. The germline V gene encodes CDR1 SQVTM and CDR2 ANQGSEA. CDR3 nucleotides: TGCAGCGCCCGAAGCGGGGGGTCCACAGATACGCAGTATTTT. This encodes CSARSGGSTDTQYF.

This chain uses TRBV12-3 or TRBV12-4 with TRBJ2-3; 9 bases map to TRBD2. Germline trimming cut 7 bases from V and 3 bases from J; bases unmatched to any gene: 8. The CDR3 is 15 amino acids. CDR3 residues: CASKAGTSLTDTQYF. The DNA of the CDR3 is TGTGCCAGCAAAGCCGGGACTAGCCTAACAGATACGCAGTATTTT.

This clonotype was detected a few times. V and J are TRBV12-3 or TRBV12-4 and TRBJ2-7, with 10 bases identical to TRBD2. The CDR3 has 14 residues. Losses at the gene ends were 3 bases for V and 4 bases for J; bases not matched to a gene: 3. The CDR3 nucleotides read TGTGCCAGCAGTTTCGGGACTAGCGATTACGAGCAGTACTTC. It specifies CASSFGTSDYEQYF.

There are many counts of this clonotype. The rearrangement joins TRBV11-2 to TRBJ1-2; D possibly corresponds to TRBD1 (5 bases). Trimming removed 5 bases from V and 0 bases from J, with 7 bases in between. Germline loops: CDR1 SGHAT, CDR2 FQNNGV. The CDR3 has 13 amino acids. This CDR3 is CASSKTANYGYTF. The CDR3 region has the DNA TGTGCCAGCAGCAAGACAGCTAACTATGGCTACACCTTC.

This chain links TRBV3-1 with TRBJ1-2; D gene ambiguous. V lost 1 base, J lost 4 bases, and 7 bases lay in between. This CDR3 comprises 13 residues. Germline lookup yields CDR1 LGHDT and CDR2 YNNKEL (reference sequence). The DNA of the CDR3 is TGTGCCAGCAGCCAAGTCCCGGGCTATGGCTACACCTTC. Translating gives CASSQVPGYGYTF.

The chain carries TRBV4-1 and TRBJ1-1; the D gene is possibly TRBD1 (6 bases). Germline loops: CDR1 MGHRA, CDR2 YSYEKL. This CDR3 has 13 residues. Trimming took off 3 bases at V and 7 bases at J, with 12 bases between the two ends. Written as DNA, the CDR3 is TGCGCCAGCAGCCAGCCCACAGGGATTGAAGCTTTCTTT. Translated: CASSQPTGIEAFF.

There are a few counts of this clonotype. The chain recombines TRBV4-1 with TRBJ2-5; 7 nucleotides match TRBD2. The junction had 3 bases not matched to a gene; V was cut back by 6 bases and J by 2 bases. This CDR3 comprises 13 residues. Germline V lookup: CDR1 MGHRA, CDR2 YSYEKL. The CDR3 DNA reads TGCGCCAGCAGGTCGGGGGGACAAGAGACCCAGTACTTC. Translating gives CASRSGGQETQYF.

This clonotype was observed a handful of times. The V and J genes are TRBV5-1 and TRBJ2-5; D possibly corresponds to TRBD1 (5 bases). Trimming pared 1 base from V and 0 bases from J, leaving 7 bases between. Germline CDR1 SGHRS, CDR2 YFSETQ. The CDR3 extends over 14 amino acids. The CDR3 nucleotides are TGCGCCAGCAGCTTGCAGGGATACCAAGAGACCCAGTACTTC. Encoded protein: CASSLQGYQETQYF.

This clonotype was detected ten times or more. The chain recombines TRBV29-1 with TRBJ2-1; D not resolved. Germline V gene sequence: CDR1 SQVTM, CDR2 ANQGSEA. The CDR3 sequence is 13 residues long. The V end lost 6 bases, the J end lost 0 bases, and 9 bases lay between the germline ends. CDR3 sequence (DNA): TGCAGCGTAGGCCCGAGCTCCTACAATGAGCAGTTCTTC. The encoded protein is CSVGPSSYNEQFF.

The J gene is TRBJ2-7, the V gene TRBV30, with D possibly called TRBD1 or TRBD2 (5 bases each). Germline-derived CDR1 and CDR2 are GTSNPN and SVGIG (reference sequence). The CDR3 extends over 11 amino acids. The germline V and J ends were trimmed by 4 bases and 12 bases, with 16 bases remaining between them. CDR3 nucleotides: TGTGCCTGGACGAACGGGGCTAGGCCGTACTTC. Translating gives CAWTNGARPYF.

This clonotype came up a few times. The chain is built from TRBV4-1 and TRBJ2-2, with D perhaps assigned TRBD1 or TRBD2 (6 bases each). Germline CDR1 is MGHRA and CDR2 is YSYEKL. The CDR3 loop spans 16 amino acids. V was shortened by 1 base and J by 6 bases, with 15 bases between the two germline ends. The CDR3: CASSQVAGGTPGELFF. The CDR3 region has the DNA TGCGCCAGCAGCCAAGTCGCCGGCGGGACACCCGGGGAGCTGTTTTTT.

This clonotype was observed at least ten times. The gene calls are TRBV5-5 and TRBJ2-4, with D unclear. V was clipped by 3 bases and J by 8 bases, with 6 bases between them. Germline assignment: CDR1 SGHKS and CDR2 YYEKEE (reference sequence). The CDR3 sequence is 11 residues long. In DNA form, the CDR3 reads TGTGCCAGCAGCTATGAGGACATTCAGTACTTC. Amino acids: CASSYEDIQYF.

This clonotype was counted many times. V is TRBV6-4 and J is TRBJ2-5; a weak D match, TRBD2 (6 bases). This CDR3 has 17 amino acids. The germline V gene has CDR1 MRHNA and CDR2 SNTAGT. The V and J ends lost 4 bases and 5 bases respectively, with 23 bases between them. The CDR3 region is CASSGSGQGSSVETQYF. Here the CDR3 DNA reads TGTGCCAGCAGTGGAAGCGGGCAGGGATCTTCCGTCGAGACCCAGTACTTC.

J is TRBJ2-3 and V is TRBV3-1, with D possibly being TRBD2 (6 bases). This CDR3 region has 14 residues. Trimming took off 1 base at V and 3 bases at J, with 8 bases between the two ends. CDR1 is LGHDT and CDR2 is YNNKEL in the germline V gene (reference sequence). CDR3 sequence reads: CASSQGTITDTQYF. DNA for the CDR3: TGTGCCAGCAGCCAAGGGACTATTACAGATACGCAGTATTTT.

This clonotype was recorded at least ten times. The chain recombines TRBV2 with TRBJ1-6; D perhaps matches TRBD1 (5 bases). This CDR3 spans 17 amino acids. Trimming cost V 2 bases and J 4 bases, with 15 bases left between them. The germline CDR1 and CDR2 sequences are SNHLY and FYNNEI. In nucleotides, the CDR3 is TGTGCCAGCAGTGAATCGGTTGGGGCAGGATATAATTCACCCCTCCACTTT. Its protein is CASSESVGAGYNSPLHF.

This clonotype has just a few counts. The chain uses TRBV3-1 and TRBJ1-6; D gene uncertain. Trimming shortened V by 4 bases and J by 7 bases, and 11 bases separated the two germline ends. CDR1 and CDR2 from the germline V gene are LGHDT and YNNKEL (reference sequence). CDR3 size: 14 residues. CDR3 region: CASSPSTFNSPLHF. The CDR3 coding sequence is TGTGCCAGCAGCCCCTCAACATTCAATTCACCCCTCCACTTT.

In this sample, this clonotype turned up a few times. The chain joins TRBV20-1 to TRBJ2-7; TRBD1 aligns across 9 bases. Germline V gene data show CDR1 as DFQATT and CDR2 as SNEGSKA (reference sequence). V dropped 5 bases and J dropped 3; count of bases not matched to a gene: 2. The CDR3 has 12 amino acids. The CDR3 loop reads CSAGQGFYEQYF. The DNA of the CDR3 is TGCAGTGCTGGACAGGGGTTCTACGAGCAGTACTTC.

As regards this clonotype: One junction end disagrees with the germline gene, perhaps due to a read error. This chain connects TRBV16 to TRBJ1-6; D unclear. CDR1 is KGHSY, CDR2 FQNENV, per germline. The CDR3 runs 15 residues. The CDR3 is CAISLGRLAYSPLHF. The CDR3 nucleotides read TGTGCCATCTCACTTGGGCGGCTTGCGTATTCACCCCTCCATTTT.

The J gene is TRBJ2-1, the V gene TRBV3-1, with 13 bases identical to TRBD2. The CDR3 covers 17 residues. Per the germline V gene, CDR1 is LGHDT and CDR2 is YNNKEL (reference sequence). Losses at the gene ends were 2 bases for V and 3 bases for J; bases not matched to a gene: 4. The CDR3 sequence: CASSQPGLAGRYNEQFF. Here the CDR3 DNA reads TGTGCCAGCAGCCAACCGGGACTAGCGGGGCGCTACAATGAGCAGTTCTTC.